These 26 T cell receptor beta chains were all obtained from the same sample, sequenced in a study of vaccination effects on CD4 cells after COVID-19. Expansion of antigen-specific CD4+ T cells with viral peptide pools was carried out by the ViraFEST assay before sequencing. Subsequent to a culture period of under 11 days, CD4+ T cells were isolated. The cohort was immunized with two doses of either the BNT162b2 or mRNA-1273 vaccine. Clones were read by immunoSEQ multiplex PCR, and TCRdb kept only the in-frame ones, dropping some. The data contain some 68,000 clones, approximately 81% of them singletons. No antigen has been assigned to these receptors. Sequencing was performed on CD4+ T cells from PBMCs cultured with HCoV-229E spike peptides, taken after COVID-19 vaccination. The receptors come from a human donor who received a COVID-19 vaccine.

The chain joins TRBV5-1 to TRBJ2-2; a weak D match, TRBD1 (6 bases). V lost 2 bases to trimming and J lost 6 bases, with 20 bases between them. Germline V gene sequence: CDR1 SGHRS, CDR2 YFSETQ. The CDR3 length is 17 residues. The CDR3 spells CASSLNPGEGMAGELFF. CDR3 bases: TGCGCCAGCAGCTTAAATCCAGGGGAAGGGATGGCCGGGGAGCTGTTTTTT.

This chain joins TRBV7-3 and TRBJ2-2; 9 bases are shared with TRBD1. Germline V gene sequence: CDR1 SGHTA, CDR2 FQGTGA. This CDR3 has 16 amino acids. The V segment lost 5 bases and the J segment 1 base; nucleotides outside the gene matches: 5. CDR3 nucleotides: TGTGCCAGCAGCCTCCACAGGGGGCTGAACACCGGGGAGCTGTTTTTT. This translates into CASSLHRGLNTGELFF.

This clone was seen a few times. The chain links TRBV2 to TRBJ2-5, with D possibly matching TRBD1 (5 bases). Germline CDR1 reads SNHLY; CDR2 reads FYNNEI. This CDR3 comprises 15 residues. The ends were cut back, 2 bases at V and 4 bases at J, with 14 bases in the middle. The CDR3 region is CASSEQGRVGETQYF. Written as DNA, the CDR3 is TGTGCCAGCAGTGAACAAGGCAGGGTGGGAGAGACCCAGTACTTC. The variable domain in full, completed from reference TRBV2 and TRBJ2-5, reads EPEVTQTPSHQVTQMGQEVILRCVPISNHLYFYWYRQILGQKVEFLVSFYNNEISEKSEIFDDQFSVERPDGSNFTLKIRSTKLEDSAMYFCASSEQGRVGETQYFGPGTRLLVL.

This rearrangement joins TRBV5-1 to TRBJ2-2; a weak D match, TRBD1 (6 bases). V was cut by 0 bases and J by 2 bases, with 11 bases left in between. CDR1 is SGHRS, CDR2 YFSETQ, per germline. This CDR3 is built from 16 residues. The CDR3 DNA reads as TGCGCCAGCAGCTTGGGTGGGGGCCCTAACACCGGGGAGCTGTTTTTT. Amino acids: CASSLGGGPNTGELFF.

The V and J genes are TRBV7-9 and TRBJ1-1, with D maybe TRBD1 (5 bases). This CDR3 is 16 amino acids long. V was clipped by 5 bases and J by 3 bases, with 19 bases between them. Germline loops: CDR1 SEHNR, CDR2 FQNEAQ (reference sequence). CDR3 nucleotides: TGTGCCAGCAGCCCAGAGGGGTGGGATACGGACACTGAAGCTTTCTTT. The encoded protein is CASSPEGWDTDTEAFF.

The CDR3, as DNA: TGTGCCAGTAGCCCAACAGGGTCGATGGGCTACGAGCAGTACGTC. This encodes CASSPTGSMGYEQYV. The V gene is TRBV19, the J gene TRBJ2-7; weak D call: TRBD1 (6 bases). The CDR3 covers 15 residues. The V end lost 6 bases, the J end lost 3 bases, and 18 bases lay between the germline ends. Germline-derived CDR1 and CDR2 are LNHDA and SQIVND (reference sequence).

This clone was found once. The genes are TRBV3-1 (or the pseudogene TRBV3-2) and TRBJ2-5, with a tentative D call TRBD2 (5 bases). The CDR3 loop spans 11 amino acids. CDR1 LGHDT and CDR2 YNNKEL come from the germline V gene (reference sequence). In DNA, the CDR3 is TGTGGCTCTGGGAGACAAGAGACCCAGTACTTC. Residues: CGSGRQETQYF.

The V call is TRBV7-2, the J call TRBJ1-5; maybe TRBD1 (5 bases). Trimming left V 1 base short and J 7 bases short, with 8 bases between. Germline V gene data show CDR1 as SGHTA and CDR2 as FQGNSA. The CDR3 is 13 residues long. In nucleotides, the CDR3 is TGTGCCAGCAGCTTAGGAGGGACCCAGCCCCAGCATTTT. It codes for CASSLGGTQPQHF.

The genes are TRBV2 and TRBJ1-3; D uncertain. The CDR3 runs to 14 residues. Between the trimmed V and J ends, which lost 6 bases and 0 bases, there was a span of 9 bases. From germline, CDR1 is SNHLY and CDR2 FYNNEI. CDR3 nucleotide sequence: TGTGCCAGCAGAATGTCTCACTCTGGAAACACCATATATTTT. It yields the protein CASRMSHSGNTIYF.

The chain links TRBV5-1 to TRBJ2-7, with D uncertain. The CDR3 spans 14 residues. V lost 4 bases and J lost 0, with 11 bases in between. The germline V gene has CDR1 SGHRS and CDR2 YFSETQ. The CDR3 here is CASSPAVASYEQYV. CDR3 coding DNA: TGCGCCAGCAGCCCGGCCGTTGCCTCCTACGAGCAGTACGTC.

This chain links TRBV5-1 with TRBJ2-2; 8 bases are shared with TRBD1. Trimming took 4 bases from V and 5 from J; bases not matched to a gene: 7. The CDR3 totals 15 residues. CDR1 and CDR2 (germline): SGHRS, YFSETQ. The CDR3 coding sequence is TGCGCCAGCAGCCCGGACAGGGTAGGGACCGGGGAGCTGTTTTTT. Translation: CASSPDRVGTGELFF.

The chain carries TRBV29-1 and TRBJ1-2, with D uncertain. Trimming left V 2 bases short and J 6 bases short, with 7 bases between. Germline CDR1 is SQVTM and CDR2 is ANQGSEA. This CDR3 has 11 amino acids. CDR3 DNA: TGCAGCGTTGAAAAAACAAATGGCTACACCTTC. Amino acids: CSVEKTNGYTF.

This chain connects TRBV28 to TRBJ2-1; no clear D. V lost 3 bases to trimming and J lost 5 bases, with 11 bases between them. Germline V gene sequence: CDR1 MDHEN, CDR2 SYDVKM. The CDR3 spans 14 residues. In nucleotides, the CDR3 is TGTGCCAGCAGTTTTCGGGTCCTTAACAATGAGCAGTTCTTC. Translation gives CASSFRVLNNEQFF.

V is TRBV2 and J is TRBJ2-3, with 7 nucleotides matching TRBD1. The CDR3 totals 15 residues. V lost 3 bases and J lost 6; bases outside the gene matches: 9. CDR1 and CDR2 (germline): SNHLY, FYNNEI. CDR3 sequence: CASSDLRGRSDTQYF. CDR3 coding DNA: TGTGCCAGCAGTGATTTGAGGGGGCGTTCGGATACGCAGTATTTT.

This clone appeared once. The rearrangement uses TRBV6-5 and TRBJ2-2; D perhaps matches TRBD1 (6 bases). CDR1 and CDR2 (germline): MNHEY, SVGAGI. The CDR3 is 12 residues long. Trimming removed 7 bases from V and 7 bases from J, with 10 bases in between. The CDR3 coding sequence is TGTGCCAGCAACAGGGCAATCGGGGAGCTGTTTTTT. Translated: CASNRAIGELFF.

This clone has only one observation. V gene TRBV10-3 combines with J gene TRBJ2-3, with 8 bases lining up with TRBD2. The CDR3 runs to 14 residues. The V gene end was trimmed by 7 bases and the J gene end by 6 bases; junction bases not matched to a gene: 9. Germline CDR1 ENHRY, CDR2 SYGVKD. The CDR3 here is CAIKEAGAGDTQYF. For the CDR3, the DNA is TGTGCCATCAAGGAAGCGGGGGCGGGGGATACGCAGTATTTT.

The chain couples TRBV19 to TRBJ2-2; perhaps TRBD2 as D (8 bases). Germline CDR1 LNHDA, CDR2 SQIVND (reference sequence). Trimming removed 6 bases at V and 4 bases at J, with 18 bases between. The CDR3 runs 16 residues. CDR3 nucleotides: TGTGCCAGTAGACCCCGGGACAGCGGGAGCACCGGGGAGCTGTTTTTT. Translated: CASRPRDSGSTGELFF.

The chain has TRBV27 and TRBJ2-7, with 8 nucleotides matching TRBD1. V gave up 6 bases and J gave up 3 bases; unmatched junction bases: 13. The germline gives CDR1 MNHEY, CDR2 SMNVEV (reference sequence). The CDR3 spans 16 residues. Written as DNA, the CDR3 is TGTGCCAGCAGAGGACAGGGACAATTAAATTACTACGAGCAGTACGTC. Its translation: CASRGQGQLNYYEQYV.

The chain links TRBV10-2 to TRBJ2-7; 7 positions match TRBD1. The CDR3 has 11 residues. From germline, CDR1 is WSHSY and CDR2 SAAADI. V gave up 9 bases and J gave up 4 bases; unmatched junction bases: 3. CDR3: CASQTGYEQYV. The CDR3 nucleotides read TGCGCCAGTCAGACAGGGTACGAGCAGTACGTC.

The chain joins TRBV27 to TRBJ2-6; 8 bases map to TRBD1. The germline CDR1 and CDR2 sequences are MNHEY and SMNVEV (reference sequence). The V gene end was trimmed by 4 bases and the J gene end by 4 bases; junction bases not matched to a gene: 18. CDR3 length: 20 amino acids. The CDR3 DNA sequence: TGTGCCAGCAGTTCCCCGGCCTACCGGGACAGGAATTTAGGGGCCAACGTCCTGACTTTC. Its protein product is CASSSPAYRDRNLGANVLTF.

In nucleotides, the CDR3 is TGCGCCAGCAGCCAATCAGTTAACTCTGGAAACACCATATATTTT. Translating gives CASSQSVNSGNTIYF. The chain employs TRBV4-1 and TRBJ1-3, with D hard to call. Germline V gene data show CDR1 as MGHRA and CDR2 as YSYEKL. CDR3 length equals 15 residues. Between the trimmed V and J ends, which lost 2 bases and 0 bases, there was a span of 8 bases.

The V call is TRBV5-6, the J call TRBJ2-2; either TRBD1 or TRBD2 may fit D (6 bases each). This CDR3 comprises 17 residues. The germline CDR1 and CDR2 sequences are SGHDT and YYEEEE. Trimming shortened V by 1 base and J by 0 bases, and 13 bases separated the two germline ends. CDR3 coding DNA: TGTGCCAGCAGCTTGTTTTTAGGGGGGTCGAACACCGGGGAGCTGTTTTTT. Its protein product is CASSLFLGGSNTGELFF.

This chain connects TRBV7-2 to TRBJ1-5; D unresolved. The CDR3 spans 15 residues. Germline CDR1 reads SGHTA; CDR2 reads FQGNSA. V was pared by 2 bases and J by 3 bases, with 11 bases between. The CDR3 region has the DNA TGTGCCAGCAGCTTATCCCCAGCTTCCAATCAGCCCCAGCATTTT. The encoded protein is CASSLSPASNQPQHF. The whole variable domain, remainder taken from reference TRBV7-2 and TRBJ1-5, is GAGVSQSPSNKVTEKGKDVELRCDPISGHTALYWYRQSLGQGLEFLIYFQGNSAPDKSGLPSDRFSAERTGGSVSTLTIQRTQQEDSAVYLCASSLSPASNQPQHFGDGTRLSIL.

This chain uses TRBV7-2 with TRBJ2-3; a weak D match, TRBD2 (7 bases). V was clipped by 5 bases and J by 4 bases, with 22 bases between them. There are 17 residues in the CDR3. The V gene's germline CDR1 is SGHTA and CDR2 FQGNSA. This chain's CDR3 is CASSPGAGRGDADTQYF. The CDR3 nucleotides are TGTGCCAGCAGCCCGGGGGCGGGTCGGGGGGACGCAGATACGCAGTATTTT.

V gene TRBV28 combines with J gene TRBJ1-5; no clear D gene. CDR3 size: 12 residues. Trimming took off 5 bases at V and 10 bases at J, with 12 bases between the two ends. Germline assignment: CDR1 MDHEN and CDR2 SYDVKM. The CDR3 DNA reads TGTGCCAGCAGTGCCAACGGGTACCCCCAGCATTTT. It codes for CASSANGYPQHF.

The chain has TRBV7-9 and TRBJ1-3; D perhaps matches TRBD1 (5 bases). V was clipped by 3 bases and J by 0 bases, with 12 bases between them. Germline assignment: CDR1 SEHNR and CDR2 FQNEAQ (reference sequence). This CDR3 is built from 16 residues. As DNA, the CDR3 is TGTGCCAGCAGCTTTACAGGTCCTTCCTCTGGAAACACCATATATTTT. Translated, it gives CASSFTGPSSGNTIYF.